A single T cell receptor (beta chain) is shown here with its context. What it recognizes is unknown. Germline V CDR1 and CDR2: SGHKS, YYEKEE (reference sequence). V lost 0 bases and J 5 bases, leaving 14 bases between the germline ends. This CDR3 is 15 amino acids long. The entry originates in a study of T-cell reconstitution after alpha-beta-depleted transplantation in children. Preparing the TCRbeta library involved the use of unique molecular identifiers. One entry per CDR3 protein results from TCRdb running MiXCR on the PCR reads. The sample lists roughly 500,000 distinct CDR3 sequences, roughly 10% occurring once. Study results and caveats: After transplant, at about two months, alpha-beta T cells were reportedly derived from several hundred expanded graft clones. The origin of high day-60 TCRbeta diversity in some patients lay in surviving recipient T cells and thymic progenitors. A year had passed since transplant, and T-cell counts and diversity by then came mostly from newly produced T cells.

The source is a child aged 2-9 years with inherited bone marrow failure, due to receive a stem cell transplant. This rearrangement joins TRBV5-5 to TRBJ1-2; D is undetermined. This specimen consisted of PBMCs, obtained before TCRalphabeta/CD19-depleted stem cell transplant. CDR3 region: CASSLAPLGLYGYTF. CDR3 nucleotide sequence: TGTGCCAGCAGCTTGGCCCCCTTGGGCCTTTATGGCTACACCTTC.